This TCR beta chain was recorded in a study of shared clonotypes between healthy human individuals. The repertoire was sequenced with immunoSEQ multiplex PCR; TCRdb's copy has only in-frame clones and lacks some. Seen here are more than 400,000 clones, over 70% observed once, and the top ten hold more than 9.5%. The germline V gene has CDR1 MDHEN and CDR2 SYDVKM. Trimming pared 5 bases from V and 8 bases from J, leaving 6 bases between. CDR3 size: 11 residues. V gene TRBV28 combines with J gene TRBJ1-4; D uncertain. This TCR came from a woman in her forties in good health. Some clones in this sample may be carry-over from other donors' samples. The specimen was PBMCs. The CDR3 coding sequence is TGTGCCAGCAGTAGACGCGAAAAACTGTTTTTT. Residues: CASSRREKLFF.